This TCR beta chain was found in a study of control samples from healthy donors and cancer patients (dated by TCRdb to 2020 to 2022). The library relied on the immunoSEQ multiplex PCR assay. TCRdb holds this immuneACCESS table with in-frame rearrangements only. Some clones are missing; in checked studies, unresolved V genes explain under half, and the rest has no known cause. This sample lists about 200,000 clones; about 89% were detected once. The ten largest clones capture 1.8% of the sample. A single count supports this clone. Its antigen is still unknown. The record has no base qualities; no much larger clone is one base away. The CDR3 has 13 amino acids, counting the end cysteine and phenylalanine. The entry retains the CDR3 DNA only, 39 bases that are in frame from base 1. CDR1 and CDR2, looked up from the germline V gene, are MNHEY and SVGAGI. V and J are truncated by 8 bases and 1 base respectively, leaving an intervening sequence of 11 bases.

The specimen was blood. The clonotype originates from a man aged 30 to 45 in good health. The rearranged segments are TRBV6-5 and TRBJ1-1, with the D gene not confidently named. The bases read TGTGCCAGCCCCGGGCGGGGGAACACTGAAGCTTTCTTT. It specifies CASPGRGNTEAFF.